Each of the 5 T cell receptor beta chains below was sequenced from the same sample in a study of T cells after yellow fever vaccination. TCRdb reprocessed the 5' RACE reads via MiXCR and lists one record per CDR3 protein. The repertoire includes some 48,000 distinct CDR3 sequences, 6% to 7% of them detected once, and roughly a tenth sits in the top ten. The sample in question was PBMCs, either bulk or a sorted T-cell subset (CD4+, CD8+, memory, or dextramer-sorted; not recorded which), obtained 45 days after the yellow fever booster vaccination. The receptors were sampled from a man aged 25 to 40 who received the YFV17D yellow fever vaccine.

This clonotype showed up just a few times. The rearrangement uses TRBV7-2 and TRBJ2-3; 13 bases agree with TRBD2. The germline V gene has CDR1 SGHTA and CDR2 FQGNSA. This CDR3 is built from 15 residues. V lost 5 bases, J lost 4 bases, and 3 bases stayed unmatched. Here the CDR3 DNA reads TGTGCCAGCAGCGTTACTAGCGGGAGGGCAGATACGCAGTATTTT. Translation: CASSVTSGRADTQYF.

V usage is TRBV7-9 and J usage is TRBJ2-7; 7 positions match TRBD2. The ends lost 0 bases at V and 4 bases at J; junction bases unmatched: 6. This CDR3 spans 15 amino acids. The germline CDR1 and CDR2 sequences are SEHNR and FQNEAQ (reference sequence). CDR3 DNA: TGTGCCAGCAGCTTAGCTTCGAGCGGGATGTACGAGCAGTACTTC. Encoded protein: CASSLASSGMYEQYF.

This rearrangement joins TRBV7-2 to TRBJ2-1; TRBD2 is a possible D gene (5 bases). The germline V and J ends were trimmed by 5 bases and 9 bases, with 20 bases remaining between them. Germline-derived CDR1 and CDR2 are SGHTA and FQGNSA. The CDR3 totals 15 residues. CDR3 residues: CASSQDGLTPIEQFF. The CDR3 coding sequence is TGTGCCAGCAGCCAGGATGGACTTACCCCCATTGAGCAGTTCTTC.

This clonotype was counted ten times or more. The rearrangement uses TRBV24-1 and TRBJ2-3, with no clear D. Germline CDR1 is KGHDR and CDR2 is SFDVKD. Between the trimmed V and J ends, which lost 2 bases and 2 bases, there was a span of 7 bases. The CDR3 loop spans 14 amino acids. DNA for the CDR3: TGTGCCACCAGTGATTCGAAAGTCACAGATACGCAGTATTTT. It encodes CATSDSKVTDTQYF.

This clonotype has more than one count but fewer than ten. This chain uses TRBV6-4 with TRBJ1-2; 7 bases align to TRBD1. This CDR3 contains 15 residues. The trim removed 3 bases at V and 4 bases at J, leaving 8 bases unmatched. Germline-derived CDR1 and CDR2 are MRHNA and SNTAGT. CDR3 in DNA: TGTGCCAGCAGTGAGACACCACAGGGGCTCTATGGCTACACCTTC. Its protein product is CASSETPQGLYGYTF.